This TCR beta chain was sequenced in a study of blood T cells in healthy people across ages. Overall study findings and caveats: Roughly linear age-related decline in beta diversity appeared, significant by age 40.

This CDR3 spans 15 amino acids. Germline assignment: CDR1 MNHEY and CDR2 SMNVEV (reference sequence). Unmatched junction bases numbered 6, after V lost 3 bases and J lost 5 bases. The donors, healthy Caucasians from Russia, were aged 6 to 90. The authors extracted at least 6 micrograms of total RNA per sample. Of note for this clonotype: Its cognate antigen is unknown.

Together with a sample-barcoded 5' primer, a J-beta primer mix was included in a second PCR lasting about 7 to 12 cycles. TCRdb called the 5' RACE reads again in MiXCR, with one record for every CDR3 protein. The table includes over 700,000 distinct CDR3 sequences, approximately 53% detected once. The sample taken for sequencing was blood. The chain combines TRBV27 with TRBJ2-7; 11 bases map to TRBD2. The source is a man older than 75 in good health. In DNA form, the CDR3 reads TGTGCCAGCAGTTTCGGGCTAGCGGGAGGCAACGAGCAGTACTTC. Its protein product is CASSFGLAGGNEQYF.